Included here is one T cell receptor beta chain sequence, with context. The antigen remains undetermined. V trimming: 0 bases; J trimming: 2 bases; junction bases outside the gene matches: 14. There are 19 residues in the CDR3. Germline V lookup: CDR1 SGHNT, CDR2 YYREEE (reference sequence). Assay: immunoSEQ multiplex PCR; the TCRdb copy retains only in-frame clones and omits some. The sample shows tens of thousands of clones, around 90% of them seen only once. This sample stems from a study of T cell responses to AZD1222 COVID-19 vaccine. Overall study findings and caveats: Only a handful of AZD1222 recipients, roughly 6 in all, had baseline seropositivity.

The sequenced sample was peripheral blood, obtained on day 0 of AZD1222 vaccination. The receptor was derived from an adult in good health. V gene TRBV5-4 combines with J gene TRBJ2-3, with TRBD2 matching 8 bases. The CDR3 here is CASSLDFRRGAHDTDTQYF. CDR3 nucleotides: TGTGCCAGCAGCTTGGATTTTAGGCGGGGGGCCCACGACACAGATACGCAGTATTTT.